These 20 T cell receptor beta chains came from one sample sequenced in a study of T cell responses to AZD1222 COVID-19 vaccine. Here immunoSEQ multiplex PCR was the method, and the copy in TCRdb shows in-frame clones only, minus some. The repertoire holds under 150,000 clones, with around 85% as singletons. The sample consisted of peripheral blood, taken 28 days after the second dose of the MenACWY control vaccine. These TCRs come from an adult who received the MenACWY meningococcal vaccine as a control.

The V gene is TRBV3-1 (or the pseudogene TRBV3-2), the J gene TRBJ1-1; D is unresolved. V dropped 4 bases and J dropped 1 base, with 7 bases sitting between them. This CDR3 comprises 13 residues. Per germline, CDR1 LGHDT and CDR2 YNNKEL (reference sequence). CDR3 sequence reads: CASSRLGNTEAFF. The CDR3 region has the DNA TGTGCCAGCAGCCGACTGGGGAACACTGAAGCTTTCTTT.

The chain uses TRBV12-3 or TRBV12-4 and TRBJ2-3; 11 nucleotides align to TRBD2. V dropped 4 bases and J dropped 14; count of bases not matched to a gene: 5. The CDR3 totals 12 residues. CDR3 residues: CASSYPGLAAYF. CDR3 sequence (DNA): TGTGCCAGCAGTTACCCGGGACTAGCGGCGTATTTT.

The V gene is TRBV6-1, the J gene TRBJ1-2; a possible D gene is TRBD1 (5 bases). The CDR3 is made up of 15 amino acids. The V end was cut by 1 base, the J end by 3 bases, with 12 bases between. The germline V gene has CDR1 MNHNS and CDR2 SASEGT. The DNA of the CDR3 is TGTGCCAGCAGTGAAGGTGGGGGAGGCTACTATGGCTACACCTTC. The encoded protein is CASSEGGGGYYGYTF.

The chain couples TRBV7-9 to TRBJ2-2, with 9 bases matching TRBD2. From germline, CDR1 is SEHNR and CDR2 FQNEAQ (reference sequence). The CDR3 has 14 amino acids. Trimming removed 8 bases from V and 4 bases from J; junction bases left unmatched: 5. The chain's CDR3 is CASLRGGRTGELFF. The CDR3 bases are TGTGCCAGCCTGCGGGGGGGTCGCACCGGGGAGCTGTTTTTT.

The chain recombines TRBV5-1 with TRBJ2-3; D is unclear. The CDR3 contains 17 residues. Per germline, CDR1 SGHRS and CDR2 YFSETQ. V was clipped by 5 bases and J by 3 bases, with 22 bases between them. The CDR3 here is CASSSRPRQETTDTQYF. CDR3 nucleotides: TGCGCCAGCAGTTCACGGCCCCGGCAGGAGACAACAGATACGCAGTATTTT.

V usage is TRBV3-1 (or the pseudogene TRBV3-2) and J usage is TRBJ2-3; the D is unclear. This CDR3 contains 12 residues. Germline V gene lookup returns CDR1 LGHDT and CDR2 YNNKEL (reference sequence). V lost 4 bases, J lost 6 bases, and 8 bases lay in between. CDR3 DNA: TGTGCCAGCAGCCCCCGTGCGGATACGCAGTATTTT. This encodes CASSPRADTQYF.

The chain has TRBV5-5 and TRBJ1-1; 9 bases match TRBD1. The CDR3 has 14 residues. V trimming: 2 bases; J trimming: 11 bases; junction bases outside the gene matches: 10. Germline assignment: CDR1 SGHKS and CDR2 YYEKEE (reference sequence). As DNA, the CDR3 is TGTGCCAGCAGCTTCCAGACAGGGGGTGGAAAGGCTTTCTTT. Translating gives CASSFQTGGGKAFF.

Here the CDR3 reads CASTLGGGNQPQHF. DNA for the CDR3: TGTGCCAGCACCCTAGGGGGGGGCAATCAGCCCCAGCATTTT. V gene TRBV2 combines with J gene TRBJ1-5; the D gene is possibly TRBD1 (6 bases). This CDR3 spans 14 amino acids. Germline-derived CDR1 and CDR2 are SNHLY and FYNNEI. The V end was cut by 7 bases, the J end by 2 bases, with 12 bases between.

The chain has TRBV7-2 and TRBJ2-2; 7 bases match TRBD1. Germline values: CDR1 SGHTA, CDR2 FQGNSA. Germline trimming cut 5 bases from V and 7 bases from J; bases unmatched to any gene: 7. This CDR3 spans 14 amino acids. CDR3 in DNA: TGTGCCAGCAGCCTACAGGGGAGTATCGGGGAGCTGTTTTTT. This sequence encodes CASSLQGSIGELFF.

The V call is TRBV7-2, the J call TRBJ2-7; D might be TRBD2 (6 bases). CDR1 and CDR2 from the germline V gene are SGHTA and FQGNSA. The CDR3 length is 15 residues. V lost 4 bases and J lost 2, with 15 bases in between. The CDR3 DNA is TGTGCCAGCAGCTCGCAAGCGGGCCAAGCCTACGAGCAGTACTTC. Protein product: CASSSQAGQAYEQYF.

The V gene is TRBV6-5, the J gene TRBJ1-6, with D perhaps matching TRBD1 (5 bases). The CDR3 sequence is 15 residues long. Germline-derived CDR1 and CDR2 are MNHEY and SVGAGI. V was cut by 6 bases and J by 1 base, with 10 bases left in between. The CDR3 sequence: CASRGQGSYNSPLHF. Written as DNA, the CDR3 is TGTGCCAGCAGGGGTCAGGGTTCCTATAATTCACCCCTCCACTTT.

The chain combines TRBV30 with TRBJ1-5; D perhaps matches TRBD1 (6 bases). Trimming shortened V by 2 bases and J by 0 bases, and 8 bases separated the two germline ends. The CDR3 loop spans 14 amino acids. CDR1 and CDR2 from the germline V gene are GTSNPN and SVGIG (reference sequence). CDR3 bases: TGTGCCTGGAGTAAGGGGGGTAGCAATCAGCCCCAGCATTTT. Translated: CAWSKGGSNQPQHF.

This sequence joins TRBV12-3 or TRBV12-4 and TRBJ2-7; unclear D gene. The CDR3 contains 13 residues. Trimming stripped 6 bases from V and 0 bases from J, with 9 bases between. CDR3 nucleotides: TGTGCCAGCAGAGTTACTGGCTCCTACGAGCAGTACTTC. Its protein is CASRVTGSYEQYF.

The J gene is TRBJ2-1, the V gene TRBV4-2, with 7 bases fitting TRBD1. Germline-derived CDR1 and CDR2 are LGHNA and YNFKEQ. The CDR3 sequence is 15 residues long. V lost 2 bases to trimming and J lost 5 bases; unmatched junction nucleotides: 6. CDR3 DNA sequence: TGTGCCAGCAGCCAAAGGTCAGGGGGAGACAATGAGCAGTTCTTC. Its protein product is CASSQRSGGDNEQFF.

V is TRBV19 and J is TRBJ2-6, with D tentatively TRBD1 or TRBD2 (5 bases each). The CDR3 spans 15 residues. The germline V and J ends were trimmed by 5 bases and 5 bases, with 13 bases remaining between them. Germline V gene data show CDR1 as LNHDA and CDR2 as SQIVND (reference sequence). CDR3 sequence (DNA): TGTGCCAGTAGTCCTGGGACCCAGAGGGCCAACGTCCTGACTTTC. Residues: CASSPGTQRANVLTF.

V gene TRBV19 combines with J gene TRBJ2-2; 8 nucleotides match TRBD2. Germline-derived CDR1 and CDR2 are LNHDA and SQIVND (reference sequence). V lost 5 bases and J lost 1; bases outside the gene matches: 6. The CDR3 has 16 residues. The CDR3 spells CASSPTSGRNTGELFF. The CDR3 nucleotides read TGTGCCAGTAGTCCTACTAGCGGCAGGAACACCGGGGAGCTGTTTTTT.

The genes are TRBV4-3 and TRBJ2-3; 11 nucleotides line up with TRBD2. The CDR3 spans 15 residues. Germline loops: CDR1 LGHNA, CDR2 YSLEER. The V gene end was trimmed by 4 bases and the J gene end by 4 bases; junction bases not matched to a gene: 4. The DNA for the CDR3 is TGCGCCAGCAGCCCGATTAGCGGGAGGGCAGATACGCAGTATTTT. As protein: CASSPISGRADTQYF.

The CDR3 here is CASRVRGWIYEQYV. CDR3 coding DNA: TGTGCCAGCAGGGTTAGGGGCTGGATCTACGAGCAGTACGTC. The gene calls are TRBV5-6 and TRBJ2-7; D possibly corresponds to TRBD1 (5 bases). The CDR3 runs 14 residues. The ends were cut back, 5 bases at V and 3 bases at J, with 15 bases in the middle. Germline-derived CDR1 and CDR2 are SGHDT and YYEEEE.

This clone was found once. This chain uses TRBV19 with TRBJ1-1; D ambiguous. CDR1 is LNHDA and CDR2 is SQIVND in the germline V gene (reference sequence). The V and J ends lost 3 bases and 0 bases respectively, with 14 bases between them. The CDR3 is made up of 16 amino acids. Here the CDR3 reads CASSIRADPMNTEAFF. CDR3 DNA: TGTGCCAGTAGTATTAGGGCAGATCCGATGAACACTGAAGCTTTCTTT.

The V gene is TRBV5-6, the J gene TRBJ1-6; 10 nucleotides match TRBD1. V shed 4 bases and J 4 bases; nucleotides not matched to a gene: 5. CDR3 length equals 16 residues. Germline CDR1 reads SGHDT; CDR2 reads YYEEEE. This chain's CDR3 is CASSPGTGAYNSPLHF. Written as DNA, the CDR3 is TGTGCCAGCAGCCCCGGGACAGGGGCTTATAATTCACCCCTCCACTTT.